This record concerns one T cell receptor beta chain sequence. Its antigen is unknown. The CDR3 is 12 amino acids. Germline CDR1 is KGHSH and CDR2 is LQKENI. Trimming shortened V by 6 bases and J by 13 bases, and 16 bases separated the two germline ends. The PCR was carried out with 60 Vbeta primers and 13 Jbeta primers. Measured with immunoSEQ multiplex PCR; TCRdb has only the in-frame clones, and not every one. The table has 150,000 to 200,000 clones, roughly 85% seen once. These data are taken from a study of cytomegalovirus exposure and HLA in healthy donors. Whole-study findings and limits: In vitro, a few CMV-associated chains proved specific for CMV antigens. Across all donors, roughly uniform sequencing depth was an assumption of the presence/absence analyses. Sequencing likely produced, as an artifact, a cluster of highly shared sequence variants.

This sequence joins TRBV18 and TRBJ1-5; D is undetermined. Sequences were obtained from PBMCs. This clonotype was obtained from a male donor in good health and CMV-seropositive. CDR3 region: CASSPTTGSQHF. CDR3 DNA: TGTGCCAGCTCCCCCACCACGGGGAGTCAGCATTTT.